What follows are 11 T cell receptor beta chains derived from one specimen sequenced in a study of T cell changes during pregnancy in multiple sclerosis. Repertoires were generated with immunoSEQ multiplex PCR, while TCRdb's copy carries only in-frame clones and drops some. The sample contains around 40,000 clones, 80% to 90% of which appear only once. Sequenced here: CD4+ T cells from peripheral blood mononuclear cells, sampled in the first trimester of pregnancy. The receptors were gathered from a female donor with multiple sclerosis, enrolled in a pregnancy study.

This chain links TRBV6-1 with TRBJ2-7; TRBD2 matches 9 bases. The CDR3 spans 15 residues. Germline CDR1 reads MNHNS; CDR2 reads SASEGT. The ends lost 5 bases at V and 0 bases at J; junction bases unmatched: 5. The CDR3 DNA reads as TGTGCCAGCAGTTCTAATAGCGGGAGCTCCTACGAGCAGTACTTC. Encoded protein: CASSSNSGSSYEQYF.

This sequence joins TRBV19 and TRBJ1-2, with D tentatively TRBD1 (6 bases). This CDR3 contains 16 residues. CDR1 and CDR2 (germline): LNHDA, SQIVND (reference sequence). With 7 bases removed from V and 8 bases from J, the gap between germline ends came to 26 bases. The chain's CDR3 is CASTNSAGANYDGYTF. Written as DNA, the CDR3 is TGTGCCAGTACTAATTCAGCAGGGGCCAATTATGACGGCTACACCTTC.

This clone occurred once. The chain links TRBV5-1 to TRBJ2-1; 7 bases are a match to TRBD1. The CDR3 has 18 residues. CDR1 and CDR2 from the germline V gene are SGHRS and YFSETQ. Trimming cost V 0 bases and J 5 bases; bases outside gene matches: 14. The CDR3: CASSLGGTGAIFNNEQFF. As DNA, the CDR3 is TGCGCCAGCAGCTTGGGGGGAACAGGGGCCATTTTCAACAATGAGCAGTTCTTC.

The J gene is TRBJ2-3, the V gene TRBV5-4, with D maybe TRBD2 (6 bases). Germline loops: CDR1 SGHNT, CDR2 YYREEE (reference sequence). This CDR3 is 16 amino acids long. V was cut by 0 bases and J by 0 bases, with 11 bases left in between. The CDR3 DNA is TGTGCCAGCAGCTTGGTGGGCGGGACCAGCACAGATACGCAGTATTTT. It codes for CASSLVGGTSTDTQYF. The complete variable domain, with remaining parts taken from reference TRBV5-4 and TRBJ2-3, reads ETGVTQSPTHLIKTRGQQVTLRCSSQSGHNTVSWYQQALGQGPQFIFQYYREEENGRGNFPPRFSGLQFPNYSSELNVNALELDDSALYLCASSLVGGTSTDTQYFGPGTRLTVL.

V usage is TRBV6-1 and J usage is TRBJ1-1; 9 positions agree with TRBD1. The length of the CDR3 is 15 residues. Germline V gene sequence: CDR1 MNHNS, CDR2 SASEGT. V gave up 4 bases and J gave up 5 bases; unmatched junction bases: 8. CDR3 coding DNA: TGTGCCAGCAGTGGAAAGGACAGGGGAACGACTGAAGCTTTCTTT. It specifies CASSGKDRGTTEAFF.

This chain links TRBV11-2 with TRBJ2-7; possibly TRBD1 for D (5 bases). This CDR3 is built from 14 residues. Per germline, CDR1 SGHAT and CDR2 FQNNGV. V was shortened by 5 bases and J by 0 bases, with 11 bases between the two germline ends. As DNA, the CDR3 is TGTGCCAGCAGCAAAGGACACAGCTCCTACGAGCAGTACTTC. The encoded protein is CASSKGHSSYEQYF.

This rearrangement joins TRBV6-5 to TRBJ2-2, with D tentatively TRBD1 (5 bases). CDR1 and CDR2 from the germline V gene are MNHEY and SVGAGI. Trimming removed 5 bases from V and 5 bases from J, with 12 bases in between. The CDR3 has 14 amino acids. This CDR3 is CASSKTGTTGELFF. CDR3 in DNA: TGTGCCAGCAGTAAAACAGGAACAACCGGGGAGCTGTTTTTT.

This chain links TRBV7-9 with TRBJ1-5; TRBD1 might be the D (5 bases). V was pared by 6 bases and J by 10 bases, with 19 bases between. The length of the CDR3 is 14 residues. Per the germline V gene, CDR1 is SEHNR and CDR2 is FQNEAQ (reference sequence). The CDR3 DNA reads TGTGCCAGCAGGGAGCGGGGGGAAATCGTCCCCCAGCATTTT. It codes for CASRERGEIVPQHF.

The chain is built from TRBV10-1 and TRBJ1-4, with 7 bases aligning to TRBD1. The germline V gene has CDR1 WNHNN and CDR2 SYGVQD (reference sequence). The CDR3 is 13 residues long. Trimming took 4 bases from V and 8 from J; bases not matched to a gene: 4. The CDR3 nucleotides are TGCGCCAGCAGTGGCCGGGACAGCGAAAAACTGTTTTTT. Translated: CASSGRDSEKLFF.

V usage is TRBV6-1 and J usage is TRBJ1-2; 11 bases align to TRBD1. Germline CDR1 MNHNS, CDR2 SASEGT. V was clipped by 4 bases and J by 5 bases; unmatched bases: 3. There are 14 residues in the CDR3. The CDR3 sequence: CASSVGTGGYGYTF. CDR3 DNA sequence: TGTGCCAGCAGTGTGGGGACAGGGGGATATGGCTACACCTTC.

V and J are TRBV5-3 and TRBJ2-4, with TRBD1 identical over 9 bases. TRBV5-3 is treated as an ORF (open reading frame) with a function not yet certain. CDR3 length: 15 amino acids. J gave up 3 bases and V 5 bases, and 6 bases lay outside the gene matches. CDR3 bases: TGTGCCAGAAGACCACCGGGACAGGGCAAAAACATTCAGTACTTC. It codes for CARRPPGQGKNIQYF.